The present T cell receptor beta chain was sequenced within a study of T cell repertoires in cytomegalovirus infection. TCRdb independently ran MiXCR on the reads; one entry per CDR3 protein. The sample carries some 400,000 distinct CDR3 sequences, approximately 33% recorded once. CDR1 is SSHAT, CDR2 FNYEAQ, per germline (reference sequence). This CDR3 comprises 13 residues. A note on this clonotype: One end of the junction does not line up with germline, which may come from a read error.

Material for sequencing was PBMCs. This receptor was taken from a human donor in good health (CMV status not recorded). Some clones in this sample may be carry-over from other donors' samples. The V call is TRBV7-7, the J call TRBJ2-3; possibly TRBD2 for D (5 bases). In nucleotides, the CDR3 is TGTGCTAGCAGCCGCCAACTAGCAGATACGCAGTATTTT. Protein sequence: CASSRQLADTQYF.